The following is a TCR beta chain sequence with its context. This entry comes from a study of T cells in Graves' hyperthyroidism and ophthalmopathy. A patient was excluded if there was uncontrolled infection, other autoimmune disease, pregnancy or lactation. Clinical symptoms, serum thyroxine, TRAb, thyroid ultrasound and orbital computed tomography informed diagnoses. The study collected blood at first hyperthyroidism diagnosis, before any ophthalmopathy symptoms arose. Per the germline V gene, CDR1 is DFQATT and CDR2 is SNEGSKA (reference sequence). J was trimmed by 7 bases and V by 2 bases; bases with no gene match: 15. The CDR3 covers 17 residues. The TCR beta CDR3 regions underwent amplification using RNA transcripts as the source. The HTBI set primed first-round TCR CDR3 RT-PCR. TCRdb itself ran the multiplex PCR reads through MiXCR, one entry per CDR3 protein. The repertoire holds about 290,000 distinct CDR3 sequences, with roughly 15% as singletons.

This rearrangement joins TRBV20-1 to TRBJ2-1; TRBD2 matches 9 bases. The source material was blood. The source of this sequence is a woman aged 50 to 60 with Graves' hyperthyroidism that later progressed to Graves' ophthalmopathy. The CDR3 DNA reads TGCAGTGCTAGACCTATAGCGGGAGCTGGGGGGGGGAATGAGCAGTTCTTC. Protein sequence: CSARPIAGAGGGNEQFF.